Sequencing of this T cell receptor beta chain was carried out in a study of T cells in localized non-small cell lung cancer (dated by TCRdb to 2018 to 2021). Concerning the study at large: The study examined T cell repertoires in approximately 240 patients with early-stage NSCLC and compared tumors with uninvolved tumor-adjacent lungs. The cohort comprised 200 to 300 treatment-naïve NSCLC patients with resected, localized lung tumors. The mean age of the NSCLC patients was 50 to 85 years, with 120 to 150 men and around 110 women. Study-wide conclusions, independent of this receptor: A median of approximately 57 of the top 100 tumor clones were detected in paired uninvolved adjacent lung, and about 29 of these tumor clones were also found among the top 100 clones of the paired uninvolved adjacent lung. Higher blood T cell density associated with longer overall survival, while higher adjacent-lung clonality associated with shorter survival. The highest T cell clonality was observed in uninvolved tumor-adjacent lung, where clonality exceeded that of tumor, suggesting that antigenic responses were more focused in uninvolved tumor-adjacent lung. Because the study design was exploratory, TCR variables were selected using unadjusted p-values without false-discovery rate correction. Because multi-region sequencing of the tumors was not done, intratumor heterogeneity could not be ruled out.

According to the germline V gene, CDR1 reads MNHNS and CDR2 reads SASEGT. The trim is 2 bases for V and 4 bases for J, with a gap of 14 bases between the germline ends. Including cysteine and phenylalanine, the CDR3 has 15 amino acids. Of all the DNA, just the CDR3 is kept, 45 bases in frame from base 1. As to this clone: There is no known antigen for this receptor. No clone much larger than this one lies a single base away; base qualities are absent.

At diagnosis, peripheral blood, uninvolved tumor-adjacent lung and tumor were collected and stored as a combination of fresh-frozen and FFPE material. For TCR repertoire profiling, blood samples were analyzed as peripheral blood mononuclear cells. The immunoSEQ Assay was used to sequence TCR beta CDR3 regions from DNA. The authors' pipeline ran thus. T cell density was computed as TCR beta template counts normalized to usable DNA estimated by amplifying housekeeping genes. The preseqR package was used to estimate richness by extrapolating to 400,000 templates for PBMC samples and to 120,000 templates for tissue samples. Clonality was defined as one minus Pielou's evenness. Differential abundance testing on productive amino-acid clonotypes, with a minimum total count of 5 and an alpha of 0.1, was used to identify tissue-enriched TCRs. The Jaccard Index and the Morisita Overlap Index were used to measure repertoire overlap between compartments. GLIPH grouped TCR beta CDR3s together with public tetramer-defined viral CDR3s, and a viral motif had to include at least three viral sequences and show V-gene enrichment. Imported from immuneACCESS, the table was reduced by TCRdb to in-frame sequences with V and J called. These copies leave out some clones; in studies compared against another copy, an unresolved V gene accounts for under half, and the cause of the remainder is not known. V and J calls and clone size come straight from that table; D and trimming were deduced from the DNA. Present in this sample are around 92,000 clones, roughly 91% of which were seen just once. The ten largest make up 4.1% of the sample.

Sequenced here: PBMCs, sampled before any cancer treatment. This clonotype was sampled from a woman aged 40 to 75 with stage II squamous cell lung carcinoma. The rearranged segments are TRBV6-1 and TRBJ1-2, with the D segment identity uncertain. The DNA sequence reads TGTGCCAGCAGTGAAATGGCCCAGGCCGCCTATGGCTACACCTTC. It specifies CASSEMAQAAYGYTF.